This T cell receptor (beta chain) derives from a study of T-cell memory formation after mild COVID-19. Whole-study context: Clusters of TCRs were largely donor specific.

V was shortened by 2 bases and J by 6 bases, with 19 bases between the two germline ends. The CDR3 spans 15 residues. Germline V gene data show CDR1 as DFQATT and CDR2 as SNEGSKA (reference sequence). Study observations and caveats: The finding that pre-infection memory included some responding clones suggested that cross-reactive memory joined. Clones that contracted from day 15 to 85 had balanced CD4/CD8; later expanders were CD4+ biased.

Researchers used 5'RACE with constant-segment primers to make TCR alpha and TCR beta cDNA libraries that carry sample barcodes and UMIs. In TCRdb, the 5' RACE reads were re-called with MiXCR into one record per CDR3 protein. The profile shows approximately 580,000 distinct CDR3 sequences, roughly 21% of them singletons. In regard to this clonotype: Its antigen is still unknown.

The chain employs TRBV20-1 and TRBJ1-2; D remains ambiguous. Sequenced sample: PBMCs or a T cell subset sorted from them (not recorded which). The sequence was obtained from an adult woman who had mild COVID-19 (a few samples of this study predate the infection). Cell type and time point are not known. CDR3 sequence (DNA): TGCAGTGCTAGACCCGACGGCACGGTAATCAATGGCTACACCTTC. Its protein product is CSARPDGTVINGYTF.